This record covers a single T cell receptor (beta chain). Participant-given clinical history determined each cohort assignment. Original processing notes: Quantification of nucleated cells was approximated via reference gene primer amplification. Generated by immunoSEQ multiplex PCR, the TCRdb table keeps only in-frame clones and is missing some. The DNA gave D and trimming, while V, J and clone size come from that table. In the table there are around 140,000 clones, approximately 87% of which are singletons. These data originate in a study of blood T cell repertoires in COVID-19. Study summary: The cDNA or gDNA used as material had been derived from T cells, B-cell-depleted T cells, or PBMCs.

In germline, CDR1 is DFQATT, CDR2 SNEGSKA (reference sequence). V was trimmed by 3 bases and J by 5 bases, leaving 16 bases between them. The CDR3 length is 14 residues. Sample: PBMCs or T cells enriched from blood (not recorded which). The rearrangement uses TRBV20-1 and TRBJ1-2, with unresolved D. The receptor's source is a man aged 45-65 years in a cohort exposed to, infected with or recovered from COVID-19 (not recorded which). In nucleotides, the CDR3 is TGCAGTGCTAGTGGTCTTCAGAAGACATATGGCTACACCTTC. It specifies CSASGLQKTYGYTF.